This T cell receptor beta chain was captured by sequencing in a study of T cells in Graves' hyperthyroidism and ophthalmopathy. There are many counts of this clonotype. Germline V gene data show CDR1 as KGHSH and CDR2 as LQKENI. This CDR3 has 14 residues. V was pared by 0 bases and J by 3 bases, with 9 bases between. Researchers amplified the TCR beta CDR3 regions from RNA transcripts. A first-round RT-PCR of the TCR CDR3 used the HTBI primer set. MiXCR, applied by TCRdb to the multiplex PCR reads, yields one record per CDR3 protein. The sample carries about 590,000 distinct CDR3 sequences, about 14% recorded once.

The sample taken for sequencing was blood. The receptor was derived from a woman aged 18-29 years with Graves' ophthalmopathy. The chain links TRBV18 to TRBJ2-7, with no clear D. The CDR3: CASSPPSSGYEQYF. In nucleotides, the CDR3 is TGTGCCAGCTCACCACCGTCCTCGGGCTACGAGCAGTACTTC.